The present T cell receptor (beta chain) was sequenced within a study of early T cells in non-severe SARS-CoV-2 infection. Whole-study context: Bulk RNA taken from unsorted whole blood was sequenced, leaving chains unpaired. Study-wide points: Lookups in VDJdb leaned toward anti-spike CD8 responses and missed private and CD4 specificities.

The protocol attached unique molecular identifiers to individual cDNA molecules. TCRdb itself ran the 5' RACE reads through MiXCR, one entry per CDR3 protein. The repertoire consists of 30,000 to 45,000 distinct CDR3 sequences, with around 5% occurring once and the leading ten covering approximately 30%. In this sample, this clonotype turned up many times. The antigen is unknown. V shed 5 bases and J shed 3 bases, with 7 bases lying between them. The CDR3 sequence is 13 residues long. Looked up from germline, CDR1 is SGHTA and CDR2 is FQGTGA. The chain joins TRBV7-3 to TRBJ2-2; the D is unclear. The sequencing input was whole blood. The TCR comes from an adult who was a healthcare worker with PCR-confirmed SARS-CoV-2 infection or an uninfected control (not recorded which). CDR3 protein: CASSPHDTGELFF. The DNA of the CDR3 is TGTGCCAGCAGCCCGCACGACACCGGGGAGCTGTTTTTT.